Listed here are 5 T cell receptor beta chains from one sample, sequenced in a study of cytomegalovirus exposure and HLA in healthy donors. Use of 60 Vbeta and 13 Jbeta primers characterized the PCR. The method was immunoSEQ multiplex PCR; TCRdb's version includes in-frame clones alone and lacks a portion of them. This table holds 150,000 to 170,000 clones, 70% to 80% found once. The sequencing sample was made of PBMCs. These receptors came from a man aged 30 to 45 in good health and CMV-seropositive.

The chain couples TRBV11-3 to TRBJ2-3; D unresolved. The CDR3 is 16 residues long. Germline V gene sequence: CDR1 SGHNT, CDR2 YENEEA. The V and J ends lost 1 base and 2 bases respectively, with 13 bases between them. The DNA for the CDR3 is TGTGCCAGCAGCTTAGCACCCGGGTTAAACACAGATACGCAGTATTTT. Translation: CASSLAPGLNTDTQYF.

The chain has TRBV28 and TRBJ2-7, with 7 bases lining up with TRBD2. CDR1 MDHEN and CDR2 SYDVKM come from the germline V gene. The ends lost 3 bases at V and 2 bases at J; junction bases unmatched: 4. The CDR3 runs 14 residues. The CDR3 bases are TGTGCCAGCAGTTTCACTAGCGAAGCCTACGAGCAGTACTTC. Translation gives CASSFTSEAYEQYF. The full variable domain, in which reference TRBV28 and TRBJ2-7 provide the parts outside the CDR3, is DVKVTQSSRYLVKRTGEKVFLECVQDMDHENMFWYRQDPGLGLRLIYFSYDVKMKEKGDIPEGYSVSREKKERFSLILESASTNQTSMYLCASSFTSEAYEQYFGPGTRLTVT.

This clone showed up just a few times. The genes are TRBV5-6 and TRBJ2-2, with TRBD1 identical over 7 bases. The germline V gene encodes CDR1 SGHDT and CDR2 YYEEEE. V shed 4 bases, J shed 0 bases, and the junction held 6 bases outside the gene matches. This CDR3 spans 16 amino acids. This chain's CDR3 is CASSVDRAANTGELFF. The CDR3 coding sequence is TGTGCCAGCAGCGTCGACAGGGCCGCGAACACCGGGGAGCTGTTTTTT.

The rearrangement uses TRBV4-1 and TRBJ2-5, with TRBD2 matching over 7 bases. V shed 5 bases and J 7 bases; nucleotides not matched to a gene: 10. Germline V gene sequence: CDR1 MGHRA, CDR2 YSYEKL. This CDR3 has 14 amino acids. The CDR3, as DNA: TGCGCCAGCAGCTTCGGGTCATCGGGAGGGACCCAGTACTTC. Amino acids: CASSFGSSGGTQYF.

The table lists this clone with a few counts. This chain's CDR3 is CASSFAGRGSPLHF. DNA of the CDR3: TGTGCCAGCAGTTTCGCGGGGAGGGGGTCACCCCTCCACTTT. The chain joins TRBV27 to TRBJ1-6; D is perhaps TRBD1 (6 bases). The CDR3 has 14 residues. V lost 3 bases and J 10 bases, leaving 13 bases between the germline ends. The germline V gene encodes CDR1 MNHEY and CDR2 SMNVEV (reference sequence).